This T cell receptor beta chain was found in a study of control samples from healthy donors and cancer patients. Germline loops: CDR1 LNHNV, CDR2 YYDKDF (reference sequence). V lost 0 bases to trimming and J lost 8 bases, with 15 bases between them. The CDR3 contains 15 residues. The repertoire was sequenced with immunoSEQ multiplex PCR; TCRdb's copy has only in-frame clones and lacks some. This sample contains approximately 190,000 clones. The rearrangement uses TRBV15 and TRBJ2-3, with D possibly called TRBD1 or TRBD2 (5 bases each). The TCR sequence derives from a woman under 40 in good health. The material sequenced was blood. CDR3 residues: CATSRDRASGGTQYF. The CDR3 DNA reads TGTGCCACCAGCAGAGACAGGGCCAGTGGGGGTACGCAGTATTTT.